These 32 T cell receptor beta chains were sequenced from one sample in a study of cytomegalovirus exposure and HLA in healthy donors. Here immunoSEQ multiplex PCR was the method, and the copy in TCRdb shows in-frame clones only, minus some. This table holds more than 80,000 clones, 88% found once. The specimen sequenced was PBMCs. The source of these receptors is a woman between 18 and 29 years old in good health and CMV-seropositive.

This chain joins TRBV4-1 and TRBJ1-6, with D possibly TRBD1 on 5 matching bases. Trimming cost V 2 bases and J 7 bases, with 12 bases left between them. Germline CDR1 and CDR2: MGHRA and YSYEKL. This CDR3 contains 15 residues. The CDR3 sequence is CASSQRGGRNSPLHF. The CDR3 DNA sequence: TGCGCCAGCAGCCAACGGGGGGGACGGAATTCACCCCTCCACTTT.

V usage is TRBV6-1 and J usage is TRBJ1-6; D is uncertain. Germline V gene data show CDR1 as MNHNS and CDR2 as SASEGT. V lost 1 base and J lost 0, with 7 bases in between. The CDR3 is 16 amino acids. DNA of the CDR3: TGTGCCAGCAGTGAAGATATGAGCTCCTATAATTCACCCCTCCACTTT. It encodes CASSEDMSSYNSPLHF.

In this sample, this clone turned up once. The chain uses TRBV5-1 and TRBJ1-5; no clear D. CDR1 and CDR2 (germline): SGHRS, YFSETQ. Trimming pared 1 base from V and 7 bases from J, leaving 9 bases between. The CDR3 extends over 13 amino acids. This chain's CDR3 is CASSLTGSQPQHF. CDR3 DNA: TGCGCCAGCAGCTTGACGGGATCCCAGCCCCAGCATTTT.

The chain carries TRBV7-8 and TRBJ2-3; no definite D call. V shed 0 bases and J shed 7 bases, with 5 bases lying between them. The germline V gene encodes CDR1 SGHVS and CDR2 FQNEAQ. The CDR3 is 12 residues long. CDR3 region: CASSLAAYTQYF. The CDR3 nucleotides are TGTGCCAGCAGCTTAGCCGCGTATACGCAGTATTTT.

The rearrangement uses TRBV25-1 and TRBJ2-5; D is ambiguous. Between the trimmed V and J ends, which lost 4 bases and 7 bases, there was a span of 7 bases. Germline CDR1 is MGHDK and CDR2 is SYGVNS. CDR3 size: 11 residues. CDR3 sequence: CASSAPGTQYF. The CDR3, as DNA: TGTGCCAGCAGTGCGCCGGGGACCCAGTACTTC.

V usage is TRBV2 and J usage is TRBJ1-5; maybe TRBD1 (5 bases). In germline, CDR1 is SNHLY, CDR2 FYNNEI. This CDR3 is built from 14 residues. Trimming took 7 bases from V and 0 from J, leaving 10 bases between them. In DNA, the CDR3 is TGTGCCAGCAACGGGGGGTTTAGCAATCAGCCCCAGCATTTT. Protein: CASNGGFSNQPQHF. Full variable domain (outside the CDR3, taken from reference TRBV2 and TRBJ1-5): EPEVTQTPSHQVTQMGQEVILRCVPISNHLYFYWYRQILGQKVEFLVSFYNNEISEKSEIFDDQFSVERPDGSNFTLKIRSTKLEDSAMYFCASNGGFSNQPQHFGDGTRLSIL.

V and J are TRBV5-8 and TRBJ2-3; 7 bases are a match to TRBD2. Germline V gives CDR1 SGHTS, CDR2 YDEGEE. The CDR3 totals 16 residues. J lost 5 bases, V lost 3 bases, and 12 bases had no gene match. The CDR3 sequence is CASSWGVGREGDTQYF. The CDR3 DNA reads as TGTGCCAGCAGCTGGGGAGTCGGCAGGGAGGGAGATACGCAGTATTTT.

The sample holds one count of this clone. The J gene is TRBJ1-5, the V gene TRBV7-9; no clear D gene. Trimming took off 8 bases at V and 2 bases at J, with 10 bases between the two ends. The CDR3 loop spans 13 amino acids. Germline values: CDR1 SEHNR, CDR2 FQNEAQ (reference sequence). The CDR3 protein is CASWVSGNQPQHF. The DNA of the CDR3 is TGTGCCAGCTGGGTGAGCGGCAATCAGCCCCAGCATTTT.

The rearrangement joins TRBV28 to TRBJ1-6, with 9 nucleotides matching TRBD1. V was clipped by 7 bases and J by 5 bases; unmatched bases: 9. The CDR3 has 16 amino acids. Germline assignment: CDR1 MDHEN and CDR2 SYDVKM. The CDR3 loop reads CASKTYRGLDNSPLHF. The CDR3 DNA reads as TGTGCCAGCAAAACTTACAGGGGGCTAGATAATTCACCCCTCCACTTT.

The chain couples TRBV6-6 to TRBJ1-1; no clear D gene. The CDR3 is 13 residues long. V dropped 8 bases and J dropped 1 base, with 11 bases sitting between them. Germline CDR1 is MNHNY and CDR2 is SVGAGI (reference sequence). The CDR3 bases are TGTGCCAGCTCCACCCGAGGGAACACTGAAGCTTTCTTT. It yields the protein CASSTRGNTEAFF.

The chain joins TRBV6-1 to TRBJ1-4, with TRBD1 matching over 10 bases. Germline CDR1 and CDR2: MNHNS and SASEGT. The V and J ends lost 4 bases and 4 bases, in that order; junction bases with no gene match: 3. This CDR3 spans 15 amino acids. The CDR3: CASSGGQGLNEKLFF. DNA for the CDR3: TGTGCCAGCAGTGGGGGACAGGGGCTTAATGAAAAACTGTTTTTT.

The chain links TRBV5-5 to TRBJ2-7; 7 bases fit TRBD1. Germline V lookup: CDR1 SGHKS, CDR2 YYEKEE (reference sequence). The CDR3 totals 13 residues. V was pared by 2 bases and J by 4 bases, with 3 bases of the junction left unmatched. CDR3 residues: CASSFWTGYEQYV. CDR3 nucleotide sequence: TGTGCCAGCAGCTTCTGGACAGGATACGAGCAGTACGTC.

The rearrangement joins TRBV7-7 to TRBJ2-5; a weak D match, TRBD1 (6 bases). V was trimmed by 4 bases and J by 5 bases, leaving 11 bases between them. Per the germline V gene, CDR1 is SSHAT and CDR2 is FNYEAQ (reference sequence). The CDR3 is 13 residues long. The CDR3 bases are TGTGCCAGCAGCTACGGACAGTTGGAGACCCAGTACTTC. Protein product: CASSYGQLETQYF. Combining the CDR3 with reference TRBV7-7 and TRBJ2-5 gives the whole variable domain GAGVSQSPRYKVTKRGQDVTLRCDPISSHATLYWYQQALGQGPEFLTYFNYEAQPDKSGLPSDRFSAERPEGSISTLTIQRTEQRDSAMYRCASSYGQLETQYFGPGTRLLVL.

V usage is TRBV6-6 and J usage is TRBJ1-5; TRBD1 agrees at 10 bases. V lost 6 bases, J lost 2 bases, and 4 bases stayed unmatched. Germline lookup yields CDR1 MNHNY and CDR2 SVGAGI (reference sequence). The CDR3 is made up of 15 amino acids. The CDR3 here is CASRSGTGGNQPQHF. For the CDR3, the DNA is TGTGCCAGCAGATCCGGGACAGGGGGCAATCAGCCCCAGCATTTT.

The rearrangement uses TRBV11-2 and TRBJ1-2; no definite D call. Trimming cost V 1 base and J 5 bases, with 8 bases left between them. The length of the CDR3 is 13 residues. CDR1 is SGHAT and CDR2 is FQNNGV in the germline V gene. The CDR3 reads CASSLGVEYGYTF. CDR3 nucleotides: TGTGCCAGCAGCTTAGGCGTCGAATATGGCTACACCTTC.

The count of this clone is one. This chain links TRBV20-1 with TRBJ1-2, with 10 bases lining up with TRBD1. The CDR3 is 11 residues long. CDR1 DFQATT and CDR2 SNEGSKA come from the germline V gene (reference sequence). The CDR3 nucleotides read TGCAGGCCCGGGACAGGGGATGGCTACACCTTC. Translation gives CRPGTGDGYTF.

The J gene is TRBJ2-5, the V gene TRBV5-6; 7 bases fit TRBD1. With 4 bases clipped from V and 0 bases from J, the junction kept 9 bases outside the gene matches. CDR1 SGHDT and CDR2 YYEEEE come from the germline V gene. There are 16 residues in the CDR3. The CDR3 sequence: CASSPLDRAYQETQYF. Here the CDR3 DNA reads TGTGCCAGCAGCCCCTTAGACAGGGCGTACCAAGAGACCCAGTACTTC.

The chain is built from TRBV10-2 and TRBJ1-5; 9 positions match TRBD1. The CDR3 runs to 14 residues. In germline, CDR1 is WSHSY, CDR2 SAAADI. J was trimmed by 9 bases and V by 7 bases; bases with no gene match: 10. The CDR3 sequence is CASNPGQGVRPQHF. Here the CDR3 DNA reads TGCGCCAGCAACCCGGGACAGGGCGTTAGGCCCCAGCATTTT.

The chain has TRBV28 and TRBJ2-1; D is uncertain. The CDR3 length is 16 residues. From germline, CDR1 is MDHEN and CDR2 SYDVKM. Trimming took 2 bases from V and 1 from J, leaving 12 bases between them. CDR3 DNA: TGTGCCAGCAGTTTACTCCTAACGGGTTCCTACAATGAGCAGTTCTTC. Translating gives CASSLLLTGSYNEQFF.

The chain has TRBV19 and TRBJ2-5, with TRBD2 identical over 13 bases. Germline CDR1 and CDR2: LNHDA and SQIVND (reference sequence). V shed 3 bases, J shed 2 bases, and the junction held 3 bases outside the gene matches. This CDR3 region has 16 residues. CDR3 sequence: CASSIQGLAGQETQYF. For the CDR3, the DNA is TGTGCCAGTAGTATTCAGGGACTAGCGGGGCAAGAGACCCAGTACTTC.

The CDR3 loop is CASSYSQDTEAFF. The CDR3, as DNA: TGTGCCAGCAGTTACAGCCAGGACACTGAAGCTTTCTTT. The chain uses TRBV6-5 and TRBJ1-1; D remains unclear. CDR3 length: 13 residues. CDR1 MNHEY and CDR2 SVGAGI come from the germline V gene. Between the trimmed V and J ends, which lost 2 bases and 3 bases, there was a span of 7 bases.

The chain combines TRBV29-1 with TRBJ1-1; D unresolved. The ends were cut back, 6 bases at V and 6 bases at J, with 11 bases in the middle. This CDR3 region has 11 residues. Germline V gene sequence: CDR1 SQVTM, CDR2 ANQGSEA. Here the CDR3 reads CSVIPGAEAFF. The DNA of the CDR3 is TGCAGCGTGATACCGGGAGCTGAAGCTTTCTTT.

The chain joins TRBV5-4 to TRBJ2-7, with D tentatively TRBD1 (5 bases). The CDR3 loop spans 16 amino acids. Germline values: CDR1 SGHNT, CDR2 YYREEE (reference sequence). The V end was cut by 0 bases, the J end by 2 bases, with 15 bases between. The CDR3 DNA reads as TGTGCCAGCAGCTTGGAGGGGCAAAGCCATCCCTACGAGCAGTACTTC. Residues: CASSLEGQSHPYEQYF.

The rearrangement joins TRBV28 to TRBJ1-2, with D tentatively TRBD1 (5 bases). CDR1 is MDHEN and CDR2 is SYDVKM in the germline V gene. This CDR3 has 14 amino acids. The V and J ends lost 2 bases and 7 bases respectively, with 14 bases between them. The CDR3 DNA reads TGTGCCAGCAGTTTAGGGGGGGTAAGAAGTGGCTACACCTTC. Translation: CASSLGGVRSGYTF.

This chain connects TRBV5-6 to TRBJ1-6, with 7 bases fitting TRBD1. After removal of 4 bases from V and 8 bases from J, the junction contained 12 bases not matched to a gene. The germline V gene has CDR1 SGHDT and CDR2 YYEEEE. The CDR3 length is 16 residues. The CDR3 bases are TGTGCCAGCAGCCCGACCGACAGGGTCGTTGATTCACCCCTCCACTTT. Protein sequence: CASSPTDRVVDSPLHF.

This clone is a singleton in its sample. The CDR3 coding sequence is TGTGCCAGCAGCGTAGCTGGAGGGGTACCCGGGGAGCTGTTTTTT. Translation gives CASSVAGGVPGELFF. The genes are TRBV9 and TRBJ2-2; D is perhaps TRBD2 (6 bases). CDR3 length equals 15 residues. Germline assignment: CDR1 SGDLS and CDR2 YYNGEE. Trimming shortened V by 0 bases and J by 6 bases, and 12 bases separated the two germline ends.

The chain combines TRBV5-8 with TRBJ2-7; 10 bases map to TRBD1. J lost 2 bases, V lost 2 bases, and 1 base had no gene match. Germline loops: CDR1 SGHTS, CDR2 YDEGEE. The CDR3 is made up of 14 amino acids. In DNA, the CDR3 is TGTGCCAGCAGCTTCGGGACAGGGGCCTACGAGCAGTACTTC. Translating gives CASSFGTGAYEQYF.

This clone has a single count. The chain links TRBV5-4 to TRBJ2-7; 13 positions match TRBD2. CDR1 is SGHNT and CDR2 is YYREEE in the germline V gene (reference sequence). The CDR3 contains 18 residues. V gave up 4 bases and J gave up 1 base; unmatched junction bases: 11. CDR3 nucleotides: TGTGCCAGCAGCCAGCACACCCCGGGACTAGCGGGGTCCTACGAGCAGTACTTC. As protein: CASSQHTPGLAGSYEQYF.

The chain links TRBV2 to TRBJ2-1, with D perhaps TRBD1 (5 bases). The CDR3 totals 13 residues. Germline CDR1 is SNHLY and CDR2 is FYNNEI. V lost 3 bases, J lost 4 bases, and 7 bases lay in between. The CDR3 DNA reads TGTGCCAGCAGTGACAGGGATTACAATGAGCAGTTCTTC. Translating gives CASSDRDYNEQFF.

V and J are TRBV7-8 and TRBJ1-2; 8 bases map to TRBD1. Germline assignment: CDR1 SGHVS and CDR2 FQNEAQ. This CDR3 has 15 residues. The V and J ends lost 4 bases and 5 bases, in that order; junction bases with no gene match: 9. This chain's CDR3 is CASSYPGQAVYGYTF. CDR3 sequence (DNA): TGTGCCAGCAGCTACCCGGGACAGGCTGTTTATGGCTACACCTTC.

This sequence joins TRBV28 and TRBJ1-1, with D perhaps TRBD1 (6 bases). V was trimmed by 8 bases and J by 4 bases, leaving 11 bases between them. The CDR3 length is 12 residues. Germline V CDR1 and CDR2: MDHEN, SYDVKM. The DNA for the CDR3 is TGTGCCAGCGGGGGCCTGGGCACTGAAGCTTTCTTT. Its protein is CASGGLGTEAFF.

CDR3 bases: TGCGCCAGCAGGAGGTTAGCGGGGGGGCGAACAGATACGCAGTATTTT. This encodes CASRRLAGGRTDTQYF. V usage is TRBV10-2 and J usage is TRBJ2-3; 11 bases are a match to TRBD2. J gave up 3 bases and V 6 bases, and 8 bases lay outside the gene matches. This CDR3 contains 16 residues. The germline CDR1 and CDR2 sequences are WSHSY and SAAADI.